The 14 T cell receptor beta chains reported below all come from one sample, sequenced in a study of shared clonotypes between healthy human individuals. Terminally differentiated effector memory CD45RA+ cells were excluded by CCR7 positive selection of CD45RO-negative cells. Measured with immunoSEQ multiplex PCR; TCRdb has only the in-frame clones, and not every one. Found here are about 2.2 million clones, 90% to 95% of them singletons; the top ten hold less than 2%. The specimen was naive CD8+ T cells from PBMCs. These receptor sequences come from a man younger than 35 in good health. Some clones in this sample may be carry-over from other donors' samples.

The chain joins TRBV13 to TRBJ2-7; TRBD1 matches at 7 bases. The CDR3 sequence is 13 residues long. Germline assignment: CDR1 PRHDT and CDR2 FYEKMQ (reference sequence). The J segment lost 5 bases and the V segment lost 6 bases, leaving 7 bases of the junction unmatched. In DNA, the CDR3 is TGTGCCAGCAGGTACAGGGGTGCGGACGAGCAGTACTTC. Protein sequence: CASRYRGADEQYF.

This clone showed up just a few times. The CDR3 nucleotides read TGTGCCAGCAGCACCACGACGGGGAACACTGAAGCTTTCTTT. Translating gives CASSTTTGNTEAFF. The chain uses TRBV7-9 and TRBJ1-1, with no clear D. V gave up 5 bases and J gave up 1 base, with 11 bases separating them. Looked up from germline, CDR1 is SEHNR and CDR2 is FQNEAQ (reference sequence). The CDR3 runs 14 residues.

This rearrangement joins TRBV27 to TRBJ2-1; D is possibly TRBD1 (5 bases). Germline loops: CDR1 MNHEY, CDR2 SMNVEV (reference sequence). With 7 bases removed from V and 7 bases from J, the gap between germline ends came to 14 bases. The CDR3 consists of 13 residues. DNA of the CDR3: TGTGCCAGCACCCCAGCAGGGTGGAATGAGCAGTTCTTC. Amino acid sequence: CASTPAGWNEQFF.

This sequence joins TRBV5-1 and TRBJ2-5; D uncertain. The CDR3 has 10 amino acids. Germline lookup yields CDR1 SGHRS and CDR2 YFSETQ. The V and J ends lost 2 bases and 4 bases respectively, with 0 bases between them. The DNA for the CDR3 is TGCGCCAGCAGCTTAGAGACCCAGTACTTC. It codes for CASSLETQYF.

V is TRBV9 and J is TRBJ2-1, with 12 bases lining up with TRBD2. Trimming took 4 bases from V and 8 from J; bases not matched to a gene: 10. This CDR3 spans 16 amino acids. The germline gives CDR1 SGDLS, CDR2 YYNGEE. In DNA form, the CDR3 reads TGTGCCAGCAGCCCGCGGACTAGCGGGACGTATGATGAGCAGTTCTTC. Translating it yields CASSPRTSGTYDEQFF.

The V call is TRBV5-1, the J call TRBJ2-7; 8 bases line up with TRBD1. J lost 7 bases, V lost 4 bases, and 16 bases had no gene match. Germline CDR1 reads SGHRS; CDR2 reads YFSETQ. The CDR3 contains 16 residues. The CDR3 is CASSHISTGVWREQYF. In nucleotides, the CDR3 is TGCGCCAGCAGCCATATATCGACAGGGGTTTGGAGGGAGCAGTACTTC.

This clone appeared a few times. The V and J genes are TRBV19 and TRBJ1-1, with D possibly being TRBD1 (6 bases). Germline-derived CDR1 and CDR2 are LNHDA and SQIVND (reference sequence). The CDR3 contains 13 residues. The V end lost 6 bases, the J end lost 2 bases, and 10 bases lay between the germline ends. CDR3 in DNA: TGTGCCAGTAGCCACAGGGACAACACTGAAGCTTTCTTT. It translates to CASSHRDNTEAFF. The variable domain in full, with the rest retrieved from reference TRBV19 and TRBJ1-1, is DGGITQSPKYLFRKEGQNVTLSCEQNLNHDAMYWYRQDPGQGLRLIYYSQIVNDFQKGDIAEGYSVSREKKESFPLTVTSAQKNPTAFYLCASSHRDNTEAFFGQGTRLTVV.

The V gene is TRBV2, the J gene TRBJ2-2; the D gene is possibly TRBD1 (6 bases). This CDR3 region has 14 residues. CDR1 is SNHLY, CDR2 FYNNEI, per germline. V was pared by 6 bases and J by 7 bases, with 15 bases between. Here the CDR3 DNA reads TGTGCCAGCAGCAGAAAACAGGGATACGGGGAGCTGTTTTTT. Translation: CASSRKQGYGELFF.

The genes are TRBV19 and TRBJ2-7; D might be TRBD1 (6 bases). The CDR3 length is 13 residues. Trimming left V 8 bases short and J 2 bases short, with 13 bases between. Germline-derived CDR1 and CDR2 are LNHDA and SQIVND (reference sequence). CDR3 nucleotide sequence: TGTGCCAGTCGAGAGACAGGAGCCTACGAGCAGTACTTC. It encodes CASRETGAYEQYF.

As for this clone: Other DNA sequences in the sample encode the same CDR3. This chain joins TRBV7-8 and TRBJ2-1; 12 nucleotides agree with TRBD2. Germline V gives CDR1 SGHVS, CDR2 FQNEAQ. V lost 4 bases, J lost 5 bases, and 3 bases stayed unmatched. The length of the CDR3 is 15 residues. The CDR3: CASSSRLAGDNEQFF. The CDR3 bases are TGTGCCAGCAGCTCGCGACTAGCGGGGGACAATGAGCAGTTCTTC.

The chain recombines TRBV27 with TRBJ1-1; D is uncertain. The germline CDR1 and CDR2 sequences are MNHEY and SMNVEV (reference sequence). The CDR3 is 14 amino acids. Deletions cut 6 bases from V and 4 bases from J, with 15 bases between. Here the CDR3 DNA reads TGTGCCAGCAGCTTGGGATTAAACCCCACTGAAGCTTTCTTT. Its protein product is CASSLGLNPTEAFF.

V gene TRBV14 combines with J gene TRBJ2-7; 9 positions agree with TRBD1. CDR1 is SGHDN and CDR2 is FVKESK in the germline V gene. There are 14 residues in the CDR3. The ends lost 8 bases at V and 4 bases at J; junction bases unmatched: 9. The CDR3 here is CASALGQGIYEQYF. In nucleotides, the CDR3 is TGTGCCAGCGCCCTGGGACAGGGAATTTACGAGCAGTACTTC. The whole variable domain, filled in from reference TRBV14 and TRBJ2-7, reads EAGVTQFPSHSVIEKGQTVTLRCDPISGHDNLYWYRRVMGKEIKFLLHFVKESKQDESGMPNNRFLAERTGGTYSTLKVQPAELEDSGVYFCASALGQGIYEQYFGPGTRLTVT.

The gene calls are TRBV4-3 and TRBJ2-1; 11 bases match TRBD2. Germline V gene data show CDR1 as LGHNA and CDR2 as YSLEER. Unmatched junction bases numbered 12, after V lost 4 bases and J lost 10 bases. This CDR3 region has 16 residues. CDR3 loop: CASSPIVLAGAREQFF. For the CDR3, the DNA is TGCGCCAGCAGCCCCATAGTACTAGCGGGAGCACGGGAGCAGTTCTTC.

This clone was observed once. The chain employs TRBV19 and TRBJ1-2; 8 bases agree with TRBD1. Unmatched junction bases numbered 9, after V lost 4 bases and J lost 8 bases. The germline CDR1 and CDR2 sequences are LNHDA and SQIVND (reference sequence). The CDR3 covers 14 residues. CDR3 nucleotides: TGTGCCAGTAGTAGCCTGACAGGGGAGGGAGGCTACACCTTC. It is translated as CASSSLTGEGGYTF.